Below are 3 T cell receptor beta chains sequenced from a single sample in a study of shared clonotypes between healthy human individuals. The table came from immunoSEQ multiplex PCR; TCRdb's copy has only in-frame clones and leaves some out. The table lists 2 million to 2.5 million clones, approximately 94% of them singletons. Sequencing was done on a sample of naive CD4+ T cells sorted from blood. Documented subset: CD45RA+ positively selected. These receptor sequences come from a man younger than 35 in good health.

The chain is built from TRBV27 and TRBJ1-5; possibly TRBD1 for D (5 bases). Trimming pared 1 base from V and 3 bases from J, leaving 7 bases between. The CDR3 length is 14 residues. Looked up from germline, CDR1 is MNHEY and CDR2 is SMNVEV (reference sequence). The CDR3 sequence is CASSLWGVNQPQHF. CDR3 nucleotides: TGTGCCAGCAGTTTATGGGGGGTCAATCAGCCCCAGCATTTT.

This rearrangement joins TRBV7-9 to TRBJ1-5; D is perhaps TRBD1 (5 bases). The V gene's germline CDR1 is SEHNR and CDR2 FQNEAQ (reference sequence). The CDR3 is 14 amino acids. Trimming shortened V by 7 bases and J by 6 bases, and 16 bases separated the two germline ends. The DNA for the CDR3 is TGTGCCAGCACCGGGACCCCCGGCGTTCAGCCCCAGCATTTT. Protein product: CASTGTPGVQPQHF.

The V and J genes are TRBV6-6 and TRBJ2-7, with D possibly matching TRBD1 (5 bases). The CDR3 spans 13 residues. Per the germline V gene, CDR1 is MNHNY and CDR2 is SVGAGI (reference sequence). V lost 2 bases and J lost 6, with 11 bases in between. In DNA form, the CDR3 reads TGTGCCAGCAGTTACGTAACAGGCGGCGAGCAGTACTTC. The encoded protein is CASSYVTGGEQYF.